This TCR beta chain was identified in a study of T cells in Graves' hyperthyroidism and ophthalmopathy. It was RNA transcripts that yielded the amplified TCR beta CDR3 regions. First-round RT-PCR of the TCR CDR3 relied on the HTBI primer set. TCRdb redid the calling of the multiplex PCR reads with MiXCR, one entry per CDR3 protein. The table records approximately 430,000 distinct CDR3 sequences, approximately 14% of them present only once. This clonotype was seen only a few times. Its antigen is as yet unknown. The CDR3 runs 14 residues. Trimming removed 1 base from V and 4 bases from J, with 11 bases in between. Germline values: CDR1 DFQATT, CDR2 SNEGSKA (reference sequence). Study outcomes and limitations: Most clonotypes expanded in the thyroid (above 0.001) were also present in blood.

This receptor was identified in a man younger than 35 with Graves' ophthalmopathy. V is TRBV20-1 and J is TRBJ2-1; no firm D call. Sequenced input: blood. The CDR3 DNA reads TGCAGTGCTAGAGGGGGTGAACATTACAATGAGCAGTTCTTC. Amino acids: CSARGGEHYNEQFF.